The clone carrying this TCR gamma chain has only a few counts. The sample is drawn from a study of intestinal T cells in coeliac disease. The CDR3 spans 11 residues. V lost 8 bases, J lost 9 bases, and 8 bases stayed unmatched. About eleven formalin-fixed paraffin-embedded scrolls, each 5 µm thick, supplied each case's genomic DNA. The TRG library came from around 0.2 ug of biopsy DNA amplified with LymphoTrack primers. TCRdb called clones from the multiplex PCR reads again using CATT. The data show about a thousand gamma-chain clones, approximately 49% seen once. The sequencing input was a duodenal biopsy. This TCR came from a human donor who served as a control with a normal duodenal biopsy, not a healthy volunteer. The chain combines TRGV10 with TRGJ1 or TRGJ2. TRGV10 counts as an open reading frame of uncertain function. The CDR3 loop is CAAWISPKKLF. In nucleotides, the CDR3 is TGTGCTGCGTGGATTAGCCCTAAGAAACTCTTT.